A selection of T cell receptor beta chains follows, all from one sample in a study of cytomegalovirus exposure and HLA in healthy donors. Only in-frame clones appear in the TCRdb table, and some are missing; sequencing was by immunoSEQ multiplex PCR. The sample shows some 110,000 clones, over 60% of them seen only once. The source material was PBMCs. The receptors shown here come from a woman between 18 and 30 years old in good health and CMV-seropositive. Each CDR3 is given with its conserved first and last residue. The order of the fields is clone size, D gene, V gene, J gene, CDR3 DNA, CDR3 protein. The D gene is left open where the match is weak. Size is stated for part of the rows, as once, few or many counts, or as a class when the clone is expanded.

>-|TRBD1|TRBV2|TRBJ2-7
TGTGCCAGCAGTGGGGGACAGGCCCCCTACGAGCAGTACTTC
CASSGGQAPYEQYF
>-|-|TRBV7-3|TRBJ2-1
TGTGCCAGCAGTTCAATCGAGGGTAATGAGCAGTTCTTC
CASSSIEGNEQFF
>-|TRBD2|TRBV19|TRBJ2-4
TGTGCCAGTAGTCCCGATGGGAGCGGGAGGGCCGTCGTACCCAAAAACATTCAGTACTTC
CASSPDGSGRAVVPKNIQYF
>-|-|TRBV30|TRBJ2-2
TGTGCCTGGGGCTTGGAGCTAGCTGACGCCGGGGAGCTGTTTTTT
CAWGLELADAGELFF
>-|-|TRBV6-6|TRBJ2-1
TGTGCCAGCAGTTTAGAAGCCTTCTCCTACAATGAGCAGTTCTTC
CASSLEAFSYNEQFF
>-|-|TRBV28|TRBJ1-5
TGTGCCAGCAGGTCTCGGGGGGCCGCTGGCAATCAGCCCCAGCATTTT
CASRSRGAAGNQPQHF
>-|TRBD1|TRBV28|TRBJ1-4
TGTGCCAGCAGCCCTCCAGGGGGCGTTGAAAAACTGTTTTTT
CASSPPGGVEKLFF
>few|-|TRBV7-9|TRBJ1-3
TGTGCCAGCAGCTTAGGTAGCTGGGGCCCCTCAGCGGGCAACACCATATATTTT
CASSLGSWGPSAGNTIYF
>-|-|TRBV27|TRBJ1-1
TGTGCCAGCAAAATGAGTCGGAACACTGAAGCTTTCTTT
CASKMSRNTEAFF
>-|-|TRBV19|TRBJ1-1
TGTGCCAGTAGTACGTCTTCGGAGGGAAGGTCTGAAGCTTTCTTT
CASSTSSEGRSEAFF
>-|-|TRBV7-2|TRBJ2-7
TGTGCCAGCAGCTTGCCGGGACTTCGATACGAGCAGTACTTC
CASSLPGLRYEQYF
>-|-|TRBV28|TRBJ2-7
TGTGCCAGCAGTCCGTTGGGCGGGGAGCAGTACTTC
CASSPLGGEQYF
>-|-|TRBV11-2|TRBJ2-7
TGTGCCAGCAGCCTCCAGGGTTTTGACGAGCAGTACTTC
CASSLQGFDEQYF
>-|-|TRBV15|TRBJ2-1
TGTGCCACCAGCAGAGCCCAGGGGTCCTACAATGAGCAGTTCTTC
CATSRAQGSYNEQFF
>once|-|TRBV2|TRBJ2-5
TGTGCCAGCAGCGCACCGGGGTCTTTAAAAGAGACCCAGTACTTC
CASSAPGSLKETQYF
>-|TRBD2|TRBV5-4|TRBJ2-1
TGTGCCAGCAGCTTGGGAGCTAGCGGAACATACAATGAGCAGTTCTTC
CASSLGASGTYNEQFF
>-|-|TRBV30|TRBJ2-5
TGTGCCTGGAGCCGGGACTCCTTAGAGACCCAGTACTTC
CAWSRDSLETQYF
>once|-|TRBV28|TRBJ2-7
TGTGCCAGCAGTTTATGGGACAAGAGAAGGGAGTACTTC
CASSLWDKRREYF
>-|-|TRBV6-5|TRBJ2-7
TGTGCCAGCAGTTACTCGGAAGAGGGCGAGCAGCACTTC
CASSYSEEGEQHF
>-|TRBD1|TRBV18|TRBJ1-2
TGTGCCAGCTCACCGGGACAGTTCCCCACCTTC
CASSPGQFPTF
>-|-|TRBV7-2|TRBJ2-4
TGTGCCAGCAGCTTATCCGGGATTAAAAACATTCAGTACTTC
CASSLSGIKNIQYF
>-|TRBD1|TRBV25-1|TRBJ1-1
TGTGCCAGCATGGGACAGGCGAACACTGAAGCTTTCTTT
CASMGQANTEAFF
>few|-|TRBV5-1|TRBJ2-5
TGCGCCAGCAGCCTTAAGGTGGTGCGAGGGGGAGAGACCCAGTACTTC
CASSLKVVRGGETQYF
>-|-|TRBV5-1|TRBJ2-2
TGCGCCAGCAGCTTGTTGCAGGCCTCCGGGGAGCTGTTTTTT
CASSLLQASGELFF
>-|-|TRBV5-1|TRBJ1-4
TGCGCCAGCAGCTCCCGAGGGACAGAAAAACTGTTTTTT
CASSSRGTEKLFF
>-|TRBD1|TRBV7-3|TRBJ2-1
TGTGCCAGCAGCGCGACAGGGCAAGGCGATGAGCAGTTCTTC
CASSATGQGDEQFF
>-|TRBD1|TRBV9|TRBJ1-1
TGTGCCAGCAGCGGCGGACAGGGGGCGGCTGAAGCTTTCTTT
CASSGGQGAAEAFF
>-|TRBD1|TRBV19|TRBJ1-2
TGTGCCAGTAGTCCCAGGACAGGGAACTATGGCTACACCTTC
CASSPRTGNYGYTF
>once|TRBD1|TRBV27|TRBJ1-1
TGTGCCAGCAGGGGACAGGTGACTGAAGCTTTCTTT
CASRGQVTEAFF
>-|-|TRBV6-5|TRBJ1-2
TGTGCCAGCAGTTACTCTGCAGGGATCTATGGCTACACCTTC
CASSYSAGIYGYTF
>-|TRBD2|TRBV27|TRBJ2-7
TGTGCCAGCAGGAGACTAGCGGCCCCCTACGAGCAGTACTTC
CASRRLAAPYEQYF
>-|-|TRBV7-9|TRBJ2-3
TGTGCCAGCAGCTTAGGGCATTTCGACACAGATACGCAGTATTTT
CASSLGHFDTDTQYF
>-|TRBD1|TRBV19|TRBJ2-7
TGTGCCAGTAGTTTCAGGGGGCGGGTCTACGAGCAGTACTTC
CASSFRGRVYEQYF
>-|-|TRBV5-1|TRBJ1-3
TGCGCCAGCAGCTTAGACAGCTCTGGAAACACCATATATTTT
CASSLDSSGNTIYF
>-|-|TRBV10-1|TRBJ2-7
TGCGCCAGCAGTGAGTACGGAGGTTTGGACGAGCAGTACTTC
CASSEYGGLDEQYF
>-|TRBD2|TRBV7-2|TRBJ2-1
TGTGCCAGCAGCCTATCGCTAGCGGAATACAATGAGCAGTTCTTC
CASSLSLAEYNEQFF
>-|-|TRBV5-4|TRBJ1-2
TGTGCCAGCAGCCCTAGGACAACTTCTTACACCTTC
CASSPRTTSYTF
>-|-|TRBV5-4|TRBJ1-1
TGTGCCAGCAGCCCCCGCCCAGGGGAGGGGACTGAAGCTTTCTTT
CASSPRPGEGTEAFF
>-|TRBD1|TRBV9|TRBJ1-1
TGTGCCAGCAGCGTAGAGTACGGACAGGGGGCCGAGGAAGCTTTCTTT
CASSVEYGQGAEEAFF
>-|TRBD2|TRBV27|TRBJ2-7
TGTGCCAGCAGTTTAGGGGGGACTACCTACGAGCAGTACTTC
CASSLGGTTYEQYF
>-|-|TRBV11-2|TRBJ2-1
TGTGCCAGCAGCTTGGACAGTTCCTACAATGAGCAGTTCTTC
CASSLDSSYNEQFF
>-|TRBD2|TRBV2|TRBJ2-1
TGTGCCAGCAGTGAACCTCAGACTAGCGGACCTAGGGGTGAGCAGTTCTTC
CASSEPQTSGPRGEQFF
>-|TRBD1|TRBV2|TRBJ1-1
TGTGCCAGCAGTGACTGGGACAGGACTATGAACACTGAAGCTTTCTTT
CASSDWDRTMNTEAFF
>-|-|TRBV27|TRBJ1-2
TGTGCCAGCAGTTTATCGACAGCCTATGGCTACACCTTC
CASSLSTAYGYTF
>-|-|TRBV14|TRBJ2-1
TGTGCCAGCAGCCAAAATAGGGGCAATGAGCAGTTCTTC
CASSQNRGNEQFF
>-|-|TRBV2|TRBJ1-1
TGTGCCAGCAGTGACTTGGGCAGGCTTGGCAAGTGGGAAGCTTTCTTT
CASSDLGRLGKWEAFF